The 24 T cell receptor beta chains reported below all come from one sample, sequenced in a study of vaccination effects on CD4 cells after COVID-19. Only in-frame clones appear in the TCRdb table, and some are missing; sequencing was by immunoSEQ multiplex PCR. Of tens of thousands of clones in the sample, roughly two thirds were seen once. Before sequencing took place, the ViraFEST assay used viral peptide pools to expand antigen-specific CD4+ T cells. The authors isolated CD4+ T cells after around 11 days of culture. Nobody among the vaccine recipients had prior SARS-CoV-2 infection (nucleocapsid antibodies were negative). No antigen has been identified for these receptors. The sequences come from CD4+ T cells from PBMCs cultured with SARS-CoV-2 spike peptides, collected before COVID-19 vaccination. These receptors were obtained from a human donor who received a COVID-19 vaccine.

This rearrangement joins TRBV9 to TRBJ2-5; 8 nucleotides agree with TRBD2. The ends lost 3 bases at V and 5 bases at J; junction bases unmatched: 15. Germline CDR1 reads SGDLS; CDR2 reads YYNGEE. The CDR3 consists of 17 residues. Here the CDR3 DNA reads TGTGCCAGCAGCGCCGGGGGGAGCGGGAGAACAGGGGAGACCCAGTACTTC. Translation gives CASSAGGSGRTGETQYF.

CDR3 DNA: TGTGCCAGCGCGCAGGGAATTGGGGAGCAGTACTTC. Translation: CASAQGIGEQYF. The genes are TRBV25-1 and TRBJ2-7, with D possibly being TRBD1 (5 bases). Between the trimmed V and J ends, which lost 8 bases and 7 bases, there was a span of 15 bases. CDR1 is MGHDK and CDR2 is SYGVNS in the germline V gene. The CDR3 covers 12 residues.

This chain connects TRBV18 to TRBJ1-3; TRBD1 matches at 8 bases. J lost 4 bases, V lost 3 bases, and 20 bases had no gene match. Germline CDR1 reads KGHSH; CDR2 reads LQKENI. CDR3 length equals 20 residues. CDR3 in DNA: TGTGCCAGCTCACCTATGCCGTTTTCGGACAGGGTAATTTCCGGAAACACCATATATTTT. Its protein is CASSPMPFSDRVISGNTIYF.

The chain joins TRBV18 to TRBJ2-5; D is uncertain. Trimming left V 3 bases short and J 5 bases short, with 16 bases between. Per the germline V gene, CDR1 is KGHSH and CDR2 is LQKENI. CDR3 length equals 15 residues. The CDR3 sequence is CASSPRPPGRETQYF. CDR3 nucleotides: TGTGCCAGCTCACCCCGCCCCCCGGGCCGGGAGACCCAGTACTTC.

This chain uses TRBV9 with TRBJ2-5; D remains ambiguous. Trimming pared 3 bases from V and 2 bases from J, leaving 2 bases between. Germline CDR1 and CDR2: SGDLS and YYNGEE. The CDR3 extends over 11 amino acids. The chain's CDR3 is CASSAQETQYF. DNA for the CDR3: TGTGCCAGCAGCGCGCAAGAGACCCAGTACTTC.

V usage is TRBV3-1 (or the pseudogene TRBV3-2) and J usage is TRBJ2-1; TRBD2 might be the D (6 bases). This CDR3 region has 13 residues. Per germline, CDR1 LGHDT and CDR2 YNNKEL (reference sequence). V was trimmed by 2 bases and J by 7 bases, leaving 9 bases between them. The CDR3 is CASSQLSGNEQFF. CDR3 nucleotide sequence: TGTGCCAGCAGCCAACTCAGCGGGAATGAGCAGTTCTTC.

V usage is TRBV3-1 (or the pseudogene TRBV3-2) and J usage is TRBJ2-7; 7 bases align to TRBD1. This CDR3 comprises 13 residues. V lost 5 bases and J lost 1; bases outside the gene matches: 2. CDR1 is LGHDT, CDR2 YNNKEL, per germline (reference sequence). The CDR3 is CASSGQDSYEQYF. The CDR3 DNA sequence: TGTGCCAGCAGCGGACAGGATTCCTACGAGCAGTACTTC.

The count of this clone is one. The chain has TRBV6-1 and TRBJ1-4, with no clear D. The CDR3 covers 14 residues. Germline V gene sequence: CDR1 MNHNS, CDR2 SASEGT. Trimming shortened V by 2 bases and J by 4 bases, and 8 bases separated the two germline ends. The CDR3 is CASSESGINEKLFF. CDR3 DNA: TGTGCCAGCAGTGAATCTGGGATTAATGAAAAACTGTTTTTT.

This chain joins TRBV11-2 and TRBJ1-1; possibly TRBD1 for D (5 bases). Per germline, CDR1 SGHAT and CDR2 FQNNGV. The V gene lost 2 bases and the J gene lost 4 bases, with 11 bases spanning the gap. This CDR3 is built from 14 residues. CDR3 in amino acids: CASSLNTRGTEAFF. The CDR3 DNA reads as TGTGCCAGCAGCTTAAATACAAGGGGCACTGAAGCTTTCTTT.

V is TRBV9 and J is TRBJ2-7; 7 nucleotides match TRBD2. CDR1 and CDR2 (germline): SGDLS, YYNGEE. The CDR3 runs to 14 residues. V dropped 3 bases and J dropped 8; count of bases not matched to a gene: 11. CDR3: CASSAGGGKRQQYF. CDR3 bases: TGTGCCAGCAGCGCGGGGGGAGGGAAGCGCCAGCAGTACTTC.

The genes are TRBV19 and TRBJ1-1; D remains unclear. In germline, CDR1 is LNHDA, CDR2 SQIVND (reference sequence). Trimming left V 1 base short and J 9 bases short, with 9 bases between. CDR3 length equals 12 residues. The CDR3 region has the DNA TGTGCCAGTAGTATAGCGGGTGATAAAGCTTTCTTT. Its translation is CASSIAGDKAFF.

V usage is TRBV15 and J usage is TRBJ2-5, with 7 positions matching TRBD2. Germline assignment: CDR1 LNHNV and CDR2 YYDKDF (reference sequence). The CDR3 runs to 14 residues. V lost 4 bases to trimming and J lost 5 bases; unmatched junction nucleotides: 7. This chain's CDR3 is CATSIRASGETQYF. CDR3 nucleotide sequence: TGTGCCACCAGCATCAGGGCTAGCGGTGAGACCCAGTACTTC.

The chain carries TRBV11-2 and TRBJ2-7; 7 bases are shared with TRBD2. V shed 5 bases and J 3 bases; nucleotides not matched to a gene: 13. Looked up from germline, CDR1 is SGHAT and CDR2 is FQNNGV. CDR3 length equals 16 residues. CDR3 nucleotides: TGTGCCAGCAGCCCCCGGGACCCCCGGGGGGACTACGAGCAGTACTTC. It is translated as CASSPRDPRGDYEQYF.

The V gene is TRBV6-5, the J gene TRBJ2-1; TRBD2 might be the D (6 bases). V lost 3 bases to trimming and J lost 9 bases, with 12 bases between them. The length of the CDR3 is 13 residues. Germline CDR1 and CDR2: MNHEY and SVGAGI. The CDR3 sequence: CASSYLGAGEQFF. CDR3 bases: TGTGCCAGCAGTTATTTGGGAGCGGGTGAGCAGTTCTTC.

The chain is built from TRBV9 and TRBJ2-3; 8 bases map to TRBD2. The CDR3 covers 16 residues. The junction had 10 bases not matched to a gene; V was cut back by 4 bases and J by 3 bases. Germline CDR1 and CDR2: SGDLS and YYNGEE. The DNA for the CDR3 is TGTGCCAGCAGCTTCACAACGGGAGGGCGGACAGATACGCAGTATTTT. It encodes CASSFTTGGRTDTQYF.

This clone was observed a handful of times. The chain is built from TRBV12-3 or TRBV12-4 and TRBJ2-2; D not certain. The V end was cut by 4 bases, the J end by 7 bases, with 10 bases between. The CDR3 has 13 residues. The CDR3 nucleotides read TGTGCCAGCAGTTCCCACGCGGTCGGGGAGCTGTTTTTT. Translation: CASSSHAVGELFF.

The chain couples TRBV19 to TRBJ2-1, with D perhaps matching TRBD1 (6 bases). The CDR3 covers 13 residues. The germline V and J ends were trimmed by 2 bases and 6 bases, with 8 bases remaining between them. Germline V gives CDR1 LNHDA, CDR2 SQIVND (reference sequence). For the CDR3, the DNA is TGTGCCAGTAGTATACCACAGGGCAATGAGCAGTTCTTC. This translates into CASSIPQGNEQFF.

J is TRBJ2-2 and V is TRBV2; TRBD2 agrees at 9 bases. Germline CDR1 reads SNHLY; CDR2 reads FYNNEI. Unmatched junction bases numbered 9, after V lost 6 bases and J lost 4 bases. The CDR3 spans 16 residues. CDR3: CASRARTSVPTGELFF. CDR3 sequence (DNA): TGTGCCAGCAGGGCTCGGACTAGCGTTCCCACCGGGGAGCTGTTTTTT.

V gene TRBV5-8 combines with J gene TRBJ1-2; D is possibly TRBD1 (5 bases). Germline CDR1 and CDR2: SGHTS and YDEGEE. V dropped 6 bases and J dropped 2 bases, with 17 bases sitting between them. The CDR3 extends over 15 amino acids. CDR3 nucleotide sequence: TGTGCCAGCACCCTAACAGGCTTTAAAAACTATGGCTACACCTTC. Translated, it gives CASTLTGFKNYGYTF.

In this sample, this clone turned up a few times. This specimen includes other DNA sequences encoding the same CDR3. This chain links TRBV18 with TRBJ2-2, with 9 bases fitting TRBD1. CDR3 size: 16 residues. The J segment lost 2 bases and the V segment lost 3 bases, leaving 4 bases of the junction unmatched. Germline assignment: CDR1 KGHSH and CDR2 LQKENI. This CDR3 is CASSPPTGGNTGELFF. The CDR3 DNA sequence: TGTGCCAGCTCACCTCCGACAGGGGGTAACACCGGGGAGCTGTTTTTT. The whole variable domain, remainder taken from reference TRBV18 and TRBJ2-2, is NAGVMQNPRHLVRRRGQEARLRCSPMKGHSHVYWYRQLPEEGLKFMVYLQKENIIDESGMPKERFSAEFPKEGPSILRIQQVVRGDSAAYFCASSPPTGGNTGELFFGEGSRLTVL.

About this clone itself: At one end, the junction sequence differs from germline, possibly due to a read error. The rearrangement uses TRBV6-1 and TRBJ1-4; weak D call: TRBD1 (5 bases). The CDR3 spans 14 residues. CDR1 MNHNS and CDR2 SASEGT come from the germline V gene. The CDR3 DNA reads TGTGCCAGCAATGAACCAGGGTTAAACGAAAAACTGTTTTTT. Its protein is CASNEPGLNEKLFF.

This chain uses TRBV14 with TRBJ2-3, with a tentative D call TRBD2 (5 bases). The germline V gene has CDR1 SGHDN and CDR2 FVKESK. Deletions cut 0 bases from V and 0 bases from J, with 19 bases between. The CDR3 extends over 19 amino acids. The CDR3, as DNA: TGTGCCAGCAGCCAAGAGACTATAGCCCACCTTTGGAGCACAGATACGCAGTATTTT. Translated, it gives CASSQETIAHLWSTDTQYF.

This chain uses TRBV2 with TRBJ2-3; TRBD2 agrees at 8 bases. The V and J ends lost 3 bases and 1 base, in that order; junction bases with no gene match: 3. Per the germline V gene, CDR1 is SNHLY and CDR2 is FYNNEI. The CDR3 runs 15 residues. The DNA for the CDR3 is TGTGCCAGCAGTGACCGGCGGGGGGGCACAGATACGCAGTATTTT. It encodes CASSDRRGGTDTQYF. Drawing the rest from reference TRBV2 and TRBJ2-3, the complete variable domain is EPEVTQTPSHQVTQMGQEVILRCVPISNHLYFYWYRQILGQKVEFLVSFYNNEISEKSEIFDDQFSVERPDGSNFTLKIRSTKLEDSAMYFCASSDRRGGTDTQYFGPGTRLTVL.

There are a few counts of this clone. Other DNA sequences in this sample translate to the same CDR3. V gene TRBV12-3 or TRBV12-4 combines with J gene TRBJ1-2; TRBD1 is a possible D gene (5 bases). Trimming pared 0 bases from V and 4 bases from J, leaving 6 bases between. The CDR3 is 13 amino acids. DNA for the CDR3: TGTGCCAGCAGTTTAGCGGGACCCTATGGCTACACCTTC. Translated: CASSLAGPYGYTF.